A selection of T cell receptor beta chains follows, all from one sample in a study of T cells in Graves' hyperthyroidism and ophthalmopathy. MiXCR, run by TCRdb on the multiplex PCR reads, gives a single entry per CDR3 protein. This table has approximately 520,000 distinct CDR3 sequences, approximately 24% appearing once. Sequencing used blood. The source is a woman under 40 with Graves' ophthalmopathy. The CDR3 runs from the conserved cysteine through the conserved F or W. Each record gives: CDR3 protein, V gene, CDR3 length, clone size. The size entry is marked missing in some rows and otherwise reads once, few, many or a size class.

CASSVSIVGVFSYEQYF,TRBV6-1,17,-
CASSLVPGTDPNYGYTF,TRBV7-9,17,many
CASSLTGRNTEAFF,TRBV7-3,14,many
CASSPPMGLGGYTF,TRBV18,14,few
CASSGGRYSGANVLTF,TRBV25-1,16,many
CASSYSWGGDQPQHF,TRBV6-5,15,many
CSARAGGGGYTEAFF,TRBV20-1,15,-
CASSFTRGTGELFF,TRBV27,14,many
CASSVGSQKNSPLHF,TRBV9,15,-
CASSYEVGDQGTQYF,TRBV6-2/TRBV6-3,15,many
CASSWGQGKETQYF,TRBV5-1,14,few
CATGQGYYEQYF,TRBV10-3,12,many
CASSGDRRDIQYF,TRBV5-5,13,many
CASTTGINTGELFF,TRBV11-2,14,many
CASRDRGLGANVLTF,TRBV9,15,-
CASSLQGEQPQHF,TRBV5-1,13,many